One and the same sample provided the 14 T cell receptor beta chains below, sequenced in a study of CD8 T cells in Susac syndrome. An input of about 0.5 to 1 ug of RNA was subjected to reverse transcription using random hexamers. Via MiXCR, TCRdb re-called the immunoSEQ multiplex PCR reads, giving one row per CDR3 protein. The data hold approximately 130,000 distinct CDR3 sequences, with approximately 89% observed a single time. The source material was CD8+ T cells from PBMCs. These TCRs come from a human donor with multiple sclerosis.

The rearrangement links TRBV13 to TRBJ2-5, with 11 positions matching TRBD2. The germline gives CDR1 PRHDT, CDR2 FYEKMQ (reference sequence). After removal of 6 bases from V and 3 bases from J, the junction contained 6 bases not matched to a gene. The CDR3 contains 15 residues. CDR3 sequence: CASRRGSGREETQYF. CDR3 nucleotides: TGTGCCAGCAGGCGGGGTAGCGGGAGGGAAGAGACCCAGTACTTC.

The rearrangement uses TRBV20-1 and TRBJ1-3, with D perhaps TRBD1 (5 bases). This CDR3 has 15 amino acids. Trimming removed 6 bases at V and 2 bases at J, with 17 bases between. CDR1 and CDR2 (germline): DFQATT, SNEGSKA (reference sequence). CDR3 nucleotides: TGCAGTGCCGGGGAGAGGGGACTACCTGGAAACACCATATATTTT. It translates to CSAGERGLPGNTIYF.

The sample holds one count of this clonotype. The chain carries TRBV9 and TRBJ2-3; no reliable D call. With 4 bases removed from V and 5 bases from J, the gap between germline ends came to 11 bases. The CDR3 runs 13 residues. Germline V gene sequence: CDR1 SGDLS, CDR2 YYNGEE. The CDR3 loop is CASSLLRGDTQYF. CDR3 in DNA: TGTGCCAGCAGCCTCCTCCGTGGAGATACGCAGTATTTT.

The chain uses TRBV6-5 and TRBJ2-2; D ambiguous. CDR1 MNHEY and CDR2 SVGAGI come from the germline V gene. The CDR3 extends over 15 amino acids. Trimming shortened V by 0 bases and J by 6 bases, and 11 bases separated the two germline ends. In DNA form, the CDR3 reads TGTGCCAGCAGTTACTCAAGCCCACCGGCCGGGGAGCTGTTTTTT. Protein product: CASSYSSPPAGELFF.

The V call is TRBV20-1, the J call TRBJ2-5; TRBD2 aligns across 11 bases. CDR3 length equals 14 residues. V shed 5 bases, J shed 1 base, and the junction held 3 bases outside the gene matches. CDR1 is DFQATT, CDR2 SNEGSKA, per germline (reference sequence). The CDR3 nucleotides are TGCAGTGCTGCTAGCGGGAGGCTCCAAGAGACCCAGTACTTC. This gives the protein CSAASGRLQETQYF.

This clonotype was observed a single time. The rearrangement uses TRBV19 and TRBJ1-1; 12 nucleotides match TRBD1. This CDR3 has 16 amino acids. After removal of 7 bases from V and 3 bases from J, the junction contained 9 bases not matched to a gene. Germline V lookup: CDR1 LNHDA, CDR2 SQIVND (reference sequence). CDR3 protein: CASMWGQGAGDTEAFF. The CDR3 coding sequence is TGTGCCAGTATGTGGGGACAGGGGGCGGGTGACACTGAAGCTTTCTTT.

The chain links TRBV27 to TRBJ2-7; D unresolved. V lost 2 bases and J 6 bases, leaving 8 bases between the germline ends. CDR1 is MNHEY, CDR2 SMNVEV, per germline (reference sequence). This CDR3 spans 12 amino acids. The CDR3 bases are TGTGCCAGCAGTTTACAAACCGGCGAGCAGTACTTC. It specifies CASSLQTGEQYF.

V and J are TRBV7-9 and TRBJ2-3; 7 bases match TRBD1. In germline, CDR1 is SEHNR, CDR2 FQNEAQ (reference sequence). This CDR3 has 19 amino acids. The V gene end was trimmed by 2 bases and the J gene end by 0 bases; junction bases not matched to a gene: 14. DNA for the CDR3: TGTGCCAGCAGCTTACCGGTTGGACAGGCCCTCATCAGCACAGATACGCAGTATTTT. Amino acid sequence: CASSLPVGQALISTDTQYF.

The chain joins TRBV2 to TRBJ1-6; the D is unclear. From germline, CDR1 is SNHLY and CDR2 FYNNEI. CDR3 size: 14 residues. The germline V and J ends were trimmed by 7 bases and 0 bases, with 7 bases remaining between them. In nucleotides, the CDR3 is TGTGCCAGCACGGCTGACTCCTATAATTCACCCCTCCACTTT. This translates into CASTADSYNSPLHF.

The chain has TRBV28 and TRBJ2-1; D uncertain. Per germline, CDR1 MDHEN and CDR2 SYDVKM. This CDR3 is built from 11 residues. V was pared by 7 bases and J by 4 bases, with 5 bases between. As DNA, the CDR3 is TGTGCCAGCATGGGATACAATGAGCAGTTCTTC. It codes for CASMGYNEQFF. Complete variable domain (other parts from reference TRBV28 and TRBJ2-1): DVKVTQSSRYLVKRTGEKVFLECVQDMDHENMFWYRQDPGLGLRLIYFSYDVKMKEKGDIPEGYSVSREKKERFSLILESASTNQTSMYLCASMGYNEQFFGPGTRLTVL.

There are a few counts of this clonotype. This chain connects TRBV29-1 to TRBJ2-7; no clear D gene. This CDR3 has 13 residues. The ends were cut back, 5 bases at V and 0 bases at J, with 11 bases in the middle. Germline V lookup: CDR1 SQVTM, CDR2 ANQGSEA. In DNA, the CDR3 is TGCAGCGTTCGACCTTTCAGCTCCTACGAGCAGTACTTC. Its protein is CSVRPFSSYEQYF.

The rearrangement uses TRBV6-4 and TRBJ2-7; D is undetermined. The CDR3 is 16 residues long. The V and J ends lost 2 bases and 4 bases respectively, with 18 bases between them. Germline CDR1 reads MRHNA; CDR2 reads SNTAGT. CDR3 sequence reads: CASSDPSEAARYEQYF. The CDR3 coding sequence is TGTGCCAGCAGTGACCCCTCCGAGGCAGCCCGGTACGAGCAGTACTTC.

V and J are TRBV3-1 and TRBJ2-7; a weak D match, TRBD2 (6 bases). V gave up 3 bases and J gave up 2 bases, with 8 bases separating them. Germline V lookup: CDR1 LGHDT, CDR2 YNNKEL (reference sequence). This CDR3 is 13 amino acids long. CDR3 in DNA: TGTGCCAGCAGCCACGGGGGAACCTACGAGCAGTACTTC. Its protein product is CASSHGGTYEQYF.

The chain links TRBV13 to TRBJ1-1; D is possibly TRBD1 (6 bases). V lost 1 base, J lost 4 bases, and 10 bases lay in between. CDR1 and CDR2 from the germline V gene are PRHDT and FYEKMQ (reference sequence). There are 14 residues in the CDR3. CDR3 sequence reads: CASSLEGGGTEAFF. Written as DNA, the CDR3 is TGTGCCAGCAGCTTAGAAGGGGGGGGCACTGAAGCTTTCTTT. The whole variable domain, remainder taken from reference TRBV13 and TRBJ1-1, is AAGVIQSPRHLIKEKRETATLKCYPIPRHDTVYWYQQGPGQDPQFLISFYEKMQSDKGSIPDRFSAQQFSDYHSELNMSSLELGDSALYFCASSLEGGGTEAFFGQGTRLTVV.